The 21 T cell receptor beta chains in this list originate from one sample, sequenced in a study of blood T cell repertoires in COVID-19. The data were produced by immunoSEQ multiplex PCR, yet TCRdb's version contains in-frame clones alone and is incomplete. The table lists 350,000 to 500,000 clones, 88% of them singletons. Sequencing was done on a sample of PBMCs or T cells enriched from blood (not recorded which). These receptor sequences come from a woman between 18 and 30 years old who had been exposed to COVID-19.

The rearrangement links TRBV4-3 to TRBJ1-5; D gene ambiguous. V dropped 1 base and J dropped 0 bases, with 16 bases sitting between them. In germline, CDR1 is LGHNA, CDR2 YSLEER. The CDR3 length is 18 residues. DNA of the CDR3: TGCGCCAGCAGCCAAGGTCCAGGATGGTCAGTTAGCAATCAGCCCCAGCATTTT. It specifies CASSQGPGWSVSNQPQHF.

The V call is TRBV6-5, the J call TRBJ2-1, with D possibly being TRBD2 (6 bases). The V end was cut by 8 bases, the J end by 2 bases, with 16 bases between. The germline V gene encodes CDR1 MNHEY and CDR2 SVGAGI. The CDR3 loop spans 15 amino acids. This chain's CDR3 is CASVITGATYNEQFF. CDR3 coding DNA: TGTGCCAGCGTGATCACGGGAGCTACCTACAATGAGCAGTTCTTC.

This chain connects TRBV19 to TRBJ1-5; TRBD1 agrees at 10 bases. CDR3 size: 15 residues. The germline V gene encodes CDR1 LNHDA and CDR2 SQIVND (reference sequence). J gave up 0 bases and V 6 bases, and 2 bases lay outside the gene matches. CDR3 DNA: TGTGCCAGTAGGGACAGGGGGTATAGCAATCAGCCCCAGCATTTT. Its translation: CASRDRGYSNQPQHF.

CDR3 bases: TGTGCCAGCAGTTATGCAGGGTACGGCTACACCTTC. Protein sequence: CASSYAGYGYTF. This sequence joins TRBV6-5 and TRBJ1-2, with D possibly TRBD1 on 5 matching bases. The germline V gene encodes CDR1 MNHEY and CDR2 SVGAGI. V gave up 3 bases and J gave up 8 bases, with 10 bases separating them. This CDR3 has 12 residues.

There are a few counts of this clone. The chain employs TRBV7-2 and TRBJ2-7; D ambiguous. V lost 4 bases, J lost 7 bases, and 17 bases lay in between. The germline V gene encodes CDR1 SGHTA and CDR2 FQGNSA. The CDR3 is 14 amino acids. In nucleotides, the CDR3 is TGTGCCAGCAGCTCCCCTGGGCCCCAGGCGGAGCAGTACTTC. It is translated as CASSSPGPQAEQYF.

The J gene is TRBJ2-2, the V gene TRBV13; 10 bases match TRBD2. V was clipped by 3 bases and J by 0 bases; unmatched bases: 1. The CDR3 contains 16 residues. CDR1 and CDR2 (germline): PRHDT, FYEKMQ (reference sequence). The CDR3: CASSFLAGANTGELFF. The CDR3 DNA sequence: TGTGCCAGCAGCTTTCTAGCGGGAGCGAACACCGGGGAGCTGTTTTTT.

The gene calls are TRBV18 and TRBJ2-1, with 12 bases identical to TRBD2. Trimming at V came to 5 bases and at J to 6 bases, leaving 8 bases not matched to a gene. The CDR3 consists of 16 residues. Germline loops: CDR1 KGHSH, CDR2 LQKENI. The CDR3 region has the DNA TGTGCCAGCTCAATAGAACTAGCGGGAGGACTCAATGAGCAGTTCTTC. The encoded protein is CASSIELAGGLNEQFF.

V usage is TRBV6-5 and J usage is TRBJ2-5, with a weak D call TRBD2 (6 bases). This CDR3 has 16 amino acids. V shed 0 bases and J shed 2 bases, with 13 bases lying between them. Germline CDR1 reads MNHEY; CDR2 reads SVGAGI. CDR3 in amino acids: CASSYSTFSGQETQYF. The CDR3 DNA reads TGTGCCAGCAGTTACTCTACCTTCAGCGGGCAAGAGACCCAGTACTTC.

The rearrangement uses TRBV28 and TRBJ2-2; a weak D match, TRBD2 (7 bases). The CDR3 covers 14 residues. CDR1 is MDHEN, CDR2 SYDVKM, per germline. V was shortened by 5 bases and J by 7 bases, with 14 bases between the two germline ends. CDR3 DNA: TGTGCCAGCAGTCGTCGGGGGGCCGGCGGGGAGCTGTTTTTT. This sequence encodes CASSRRGAGGELFF.

The chain employs TRBV2 and TRBJ1-5; D gene ambiguous. V was clipped by 8 bases and J by 5 bases, with 10 bases between them. Germline V gives CDR1 SNHLY, CDR2 FYNNEI. The CDR3 runs to 12 residues. The CDR3 loop reads CASRGTYQPQHF. CDR3 DNA: TGTGCCAGCCGCGGTACGTATCAGCCCCAGCATTTT.

The CDR3 spells CASSHQGTANYGYTF. The CDR3 region has the DNA TGTGCCAGCAGTCATCAGGGAACGGCTAACTATGGCTACACCTTC. This chain uses TRBV28 with TRBJ1-2; TRBD1 might be the D (5 bases). V gave up 5 bases and J gave up 0 bases, with 13 bases separating them. The CDR3 loop spans 15 amino acids. Looked up from germline, CDR1 is MDHEN and CDR2 is SYDVKM.

The rearrangement uses TRBV5-4 and TRBJ2-5; 7 positions agree with TRBD1. This CDR3 is built from 15 residues. The V segment lost 0 bases and the J segment 6 bases; nucleotides outside the gene matches: 8. Germline loops: CDR1 SGHNT, CDR2 YYREEE (reference sequence). The CDR3 region is CASSLARQGEKTQYF. The CDR3 nucleotides read TGTGCCAGCAGCTTGGCACGGCAGGGGGAAAAGACCCAGTACTTC. The full variable domain, completed using reference TRBV5-4 and TRBJ2-5, is ETGVTQSPTHLIKTRGQQVTLRCSSQSGHNTVSWYQQALGQGPQFIFQYYREEENGRGNFPPRFSGLQFPNYSSELNVNALELDDSALYLCASSLARQGEKTQYFGPGTRLLVL.

The rearrangement joins TRBV10-3 to TRBJ2-1; 10 positions match TRBD1. Germline lookup yields CDR1 ENHRY and CDR2 SYGVKD. The junction had 5 bases not matched to a gene; V was cut back by 2 bases and J by 7 bases. The CDR3 extends over 15 amino acids. For the CDR3, the DNA is TGTGCCATCAGTGAGGGGGGACAGGGGTCAAATGAGCAGTTCTTC. Residues: CAISEGGQGSNEQFF.

The J gene is TRBJ2-7, the V gene TRBV6-5; a weak D match, TRBD1 (6 bases). Germline V gene sequence: CDR1 MNHEY, CDR2 SVGAGI. Trimming left V 4 bases short and J 4 bases short, with 17 bases between. This CDR3 comprises 15 residues. The CDR3 here is CASSLTPTGPYEQYF. In nucleotides, the CDR3 is TGTGCCAGCAGTTTGACCCCGACAGGCCCGTACGAGCAGTACTTC.

This clone has only one observation. The gene calls are TRBV10-3 and TRBJ2-5; 8 bases are shared with TRBD1. The J segment lost 1 base and the V segment lost 5 bases, leaving 3 bases of the junction unmatched. Germline CDR1 ENHRY, CDR2 SYGVKD. The CDR3 extends over 14 amino acids. CDR3 coding DNA: TGTGCCATCAGTTCGGACAGGGCCCAAGAGACCCAGTACTTC. This translates into CAISSDRAQETQYF.

The chain is built from TRBV4-2 and TRBJ2-5; D gene uncertain. Germline CDR1 and CDR2: LGHNA and YNFKEQ. The CDR3 length is 11 residues. Trimming left V 3 bases short and J 5 bases short, with 4 bases between. CDR3 loop: CASSHRETQYF. The CDR3 DNA reads as TGTGCCAGCAGCCACCGGGAGACCCAGTACTTC.

This chain links TRBV2 with TRBJ1-2; TRBD1 aligns across 10 bases. The CDR3 spans 14 residues. V gave up 5 bases and J gave up 8 bases; unmatched junction bases: 8. Germline CDR1 SNHLY, CDR2 FYNNEI. CDR3 sequence: CASSSAGTGEGYTF. In nucleotides, the CDR3 is TGTGCCAGCAGTTCCGCCGGGACAGGGGAGGGCTACACCTTC. The variable domain in full, with the rest retrieved from reference TRBV2 and TRBJ1-2, is EPEVTQTPSHQVTQMGQEVILRCVPISNHLYFYWYRQILGQKVEFLVSFYNNEISEKSEIFDDQFSVERPDGSNFTLKIRSTKLEDSAMYFCASSSAGTGEGYTFGSGTRLTVV.

V gene TRBV2 combines with J gene TRBJ1-3, with no clear D. Trimming took off 4 bases at V and 1 base at J, with 8 bases between the two ends. There are 14 residues in the CDR3. Germline lookup yields CDR1 SNHLY and CDR2 FYNNEI. The CDR3: CASSVSGSGNTIYF. The CDR3 DNA is TGTGCCAGCAGTGTCTCCGGTTCTGGAAACACCATATATTTT. Using reference TRBV2 and TRBJ1-3 for the parts outside the CDR3, the full variable domain is EPEVTQTPSHQVTQMGQEVILRCVPISNHLYFYWYRQILGQKVEFLVSFYNNEISEKSEIFDDQFSVERPDGSNFTLKIRSTKLEDSAMYFCASSVSGSGNTIYFGEGSWLTVV.

Notes on this clone: This specimen includes other DNA sequences encoding the same CDR3. The rearrangement links TRBV28 to TRBJ1-3, with a possible D match to TRBD1 (5 bases). V lost 3 bases and J lost 2, with 8 bases in between. There are 14 residues in the CDR3. In germline, CDR1 is MDHEN, CDR2 SYDVKM. Here the CDR3 reads CASSLGGAGNTIYF. CDR3 nucleotides: TGTGCCAGCAGTTTGGGGGGAGCTGGAAACACCATATATTTT.

The V and J genes are TRBV11-2 and TRBJ2-7, with 10 positions matching TRBD2. The CDR3 is 15 amino acids. J lost 5 bases, V lost 4 bases, and 8 bases had no gene match. Germline V lookup: CDR1 SGHAT, CDR2 FQNNGV. The CDR3 here is CASSSLGSGRDEQYF. CDR3 bases: TGTGCCAGCAGCTCCCTCGGGAGCGGGAGGGACGAGCAGTACTTC.

The chain links TRBV7-2 to TRBJ2-7; a weak D match, TRBD2 (6 bases). Germline lookup yields CDR1 SGHTA and CDR2 FQGNSA. The length of the CDR3 is 14 residues. V lost 2 bases, J lost 3 bases, and 11 bases lay in between. CDR3 residues: CASSLNAGRYEQYF. As DNA, the CDR3 is TGTGCCAGCAGCTTAAATGCGGGGCGCTACGAGCAGTACTTC.